The 27 T cell receptor beta chains below come from one sample, sequenced in a study of T-cell memory formation after mild COVID-19. TCRdb reanalysed the 5' RACE reads using MiXCR and keeps one entry per CDR3 protein. The sample carries about 290,000 distinct CDR3 sequences, 15% to 20% recorded once. Sequencing used PBMCs or a T cell subset sorted from them (not recorded which). These receptors were obtained from a man younger than 35 who had mild COVID-19 (a few samples of this study predate the infection). Cell type and time point are not known.

This clonotype was detected a few times. V gene TRBV7-2 combines with J gene TRBJ2-7; no reliable D call. The V end was cut by 5 bases, the J end by 5 bases, with 10 bases between. Germline-derived CDR1 and CDR2 are SGHTA and FQGNSA. The CDR3 consists of 12 residues. Written as DNA, the CDR3 is TGTGCCAGCAGCCGGTATGCTAACGAGCAGTACGTC. This gives the protein CASSRYANEQYV.

The chain combines TRBV2 with TRBJ1-1; D gene unclear. CDR1 and CDR2 from the germline V gene are SNHLY and FYNNEI. Trimming stripped 4 bases from V and 6 bases from J, with 15 bases between. The CDR3 is 14 residues long. In DNA form, the CDR3 reads TGTGCCAGCAGTGTCGGATTCACCGGGCCTGAAGCTTTCTTT. This codes for CASSVGFTGPEAFF.

The chain uses TRBV7-8 and TRBJ2-1; the match to TRBD1 covers 8 bases. Germline V gives CDR1 SGHVS, CDR2 FQNEAQ. This CDR3 spans 14 amino acids. The V segment lost 2 bases and the J segment 10 bases; nucleotides outside the gene matches: 7. CDR3 in amino acids: CASSLSSGGWEQFF. As DNA, the CDR3 is TGTGCCAGCAGCTTATCATCAGGGGGCTGGGAGCAGTTCTTC.

This clonotype was found many times. V and J are TRBV5-1 and TRBJ2-7; no reliable D call. V was shortened by 2 bases and J by 7 bases, with 10 bases between the two germline ends. Germline loops: CDR1 SGHRS, CDR2 YFSETQ. The CDR3 is 12 residues long. The CDR3 is CASSFSGIEQYF. The CDR3 region has the DNA TGCGCCAGCAGCTTTTCCGGAATAGAGCAGTACTTC.

V and J are TRBV5-1 and TRBJ2-1; D is perhaps TRBD1 or TRBD2 (6 bases each). Trimming removed 4 bases at V and 1 base at J, with 15 bases between. The V gene's germline CDR1 is SGHRS and CDR2 YFSETQ. The CDR3 has 16 residues. The CDR3 nucleotides read TGCGCCAGCAGCCGCTGGAGGGGGAGATCCTACAATGAGCAGTTCTTC. Translated: CASSRWRGRSYNEQFF.

V usage is TRBV7-3 and J usage is TRBJ2-3; D might be TRBD1 or TRBD2, each matching 7 bases. Germline CDR1 SGHTA, CDR2 FQGTGA. The CDR3 length is 20 residues. V was cut by 1 base and J by 2 bases, with 25 bases left in between. CDR3 in amino acids: CASSLNPHHRGGGHTDTQYF. The CDR3 nucleotides read TGTGCCAGCAGCTTAAACCCCCACCACAGGGGAGGGGGACACACAGATACGCAGTATTTT.

This clonotype turned up a few times. The V call is TRBV4-2, the J call TRBJ2-4, with TRBD1 matching over 9 bases. CDR3 size: 17 residues. J was trimmed by 0 bases and V by 4 bases; bases with no gene match: 7. Germline values: CDR1 LGHNA, CDR2 YNFKEQ. CDR3 region: CASSLRRDRAAKNIQYF. CDR3 nucleotide sequence: TGTGCCAGCAGCCTCCGTCGGGACAGGGCAGCCAAAAACATTCAGTACTTC.

There are a few counts of this clonotype. In nucleotides, the CDR3 is TGTGCCAGCACCCCAGCAGGGGGCAATGGAAACACCATATATTTT. As protein: CASTPAGGNGNTIYF. The chain combines TRBV12-3 or TRBV12-4 with TRBJ1-3, with 8 bases aligning to TRBD1. V dropped 7 bases and J dropped 3; count of bases not matched to a gene: 8. The CDR3 totals 15 residues.

This clonotype was recorded a few times. The rearrangement joins TRBV30 to TRBJ2-7; 11 bases are a match to TRBD1. The trim removed 5 bases at V and 5 bases at J, leaving 11 bases unmatched. Germline V gene lookup returns CDR1 GTSNPN and CDR2 SVGIG (reference sequence). CDR3 length equals 15 residues. The CDR3 sequence: CAWDEYGQGANEQYF. In DNA, the CDR3 is TGTGCCTGGGATGAGTACGGACAGGGGGCCAACGAGCAGTACTTC.

This chain uses TRBV5-4 with TRBJ1-6, with a tentative D call TRBD1 (5 bases). The CDR3 is 15 amino acids. V lost 4 bases to trimming and J lost 6 bases, with 14 bases between them. Per germline, CDR1 SGHNT and CDR2 YYREEE (reference sequence). The CDR3: CASSPGVEINSPLHF. The CDR3 DNA reads TGTGCCAGCAGCCCGGGGGTCGAAATTAATTCACCCCTCCACTTT.

This clonotype was counted a few times. The rearrangement links TRBV9 to TRBJ2-6; 11 bases are shared with TRBD1. The CDR3 is 18 amino acids. Germline trimming cut 4 bases from V and 2 bases from J; bases unmatched to any gene: 8. Germline assignment: CDR1 SGDLS and CDR2 YYNGEE. Written as DNA, the CDR3 is TGTGCCAGCAGCCCCCGGACAGGGGGCGGCGCTGGGGCCAACGTCCTGACTTTC. Its protein is CASSPRTGGGAGANVLTF.

This clonotype came up many times. The chain has TRBV5-1 and TRBJ1-4, with 7 bases fitting TRBD1. The germline CDR1 and CDR2 sequences are SGHRS and YFSETQ. The CDR3 extends over 14 amino acids. V lost 5 bases, J lost 3 bases, and 4 bases stayed unmatched. The CDR3 DNA sequence: TGCGCCAGCAGTTGGACAGGCCCTAATGAAAAACTGTTTTTT. Its translation is CASSWTGPNEKLFF.

This clonotype was counted ten times or more. This rearrangement joins TRBV19 to TRBJ2-2; D call uncertain. This CDR3 spans 13 amino acids. Trimming took 3 bases from V and 7 from J, leaving 9 bases between them. Germline V gene sequence: CDR1 LNHDA, CDR2 SQIVND (reference sequence). CDR3 in amino acids: CASSIFVIGELFF. In DNA form, the CDR3 reads TGTGCCAGTAGTATCTTTGTAATCGGGGAGCTGTTTTTT.

The table lists this clonotype with a few counts. This sequence joins TRBV5-1 and TRBJ2-1, with no clear D. The CDR3 runs 15 residues. Per germline, CDR1 SGHRS and CDR2 YFSETQ. V was trimmed by 0 bases and J by 6 bases, leaving 13 bases between them. The CDR3 coding sequence is TGCGCCAGCAGCTTGGCTGGGGTACGGCGCAATGAGCAGTTCTTC. As protein: CASSLAGVRRNEQFF.

The rearrangement joins TRBV14 to TRBJ2-3; D unclear. The germline V and J ends were trimmed by 1 base and 11 bases, with 16 bases remaining between them. The CDR3 contains 14 residues. From germline, CDR1 is SGHDN and CDR2 FVKESK. The CDR3 sequence: CASSQGAWMRLQYF. The DNA for the CDR3 is TGTGCCAGCAGCCAAGGGGCCTGGATGAGACTGCAGTATTTT. Variable domain in full (rest from reference TRBV14 and TRBJ2-3): EAGVTQFPSHSVIEKGQTVTLRCDPISGHDNLYWYRRVMGKEIKFLLHFVKESKQDESGMPNNRFLAERTGGTYSTLKVQPAELEDSGVYFCASSQGAWMRLQYFGPGTRLTVL.

This clonotype occurred a few times. This chain links TRBV7-3 with TRBJ2-3, with no clear D. This CDR3 contains 14 residues. Trimming stripped 1 base from V and 8 bases from J, with 13 bases between. From germline, CDR1 is SGHTA and CDR2 FQGTGA. Written as DNA, the CDR3 is TGTGCCAGCAGCTTAAATCCCGGATCGGGTACGCAGTATTTT. Its translation: CASSLNPGSGTQYF.

The V call is TRBV4-3, the J call TRBJ2-7; 10 positions match TRBD2. This CDR3 is 15 amino acids long. CDR1 LGHNA and CDR2 YSLEER come from the germline V gene. The V and J ends lost 2 bases and 7 bases, in that order; junction bases with no gene match: 8. Written as DNA, the CDR3 is TGCGCCAGCAGCCAATATTTAGCGGGGGGAACAGAGCAGTACTTC. It yields the protein CASSQYLAGGTEQYF.

The rearrangement uses TRBV7-9 and TRBJ2-3, with TRBD1 matching 9 bases. This CDR3 comprises 15 residues. CDR1 is SEHNR and CDR2 is FQNEAQ in the germline V gene (reference sequence). The trim removed 6 bases at V and 0 bases at J, leaving 4 bases unmatched. CDR3 protein: CASSIGTGSTDTQYF. CDR3 DNA sequence: TGTGCCAGCAGTATAGGGACAGGGAGCACAGATACGCAGTATTTT.

There are a few counts of this clonotype. The chain employs TRBV10-3 and TRBJ1-2; D not resolved. This CDR3 is built from 16 residues. Trimming left V 0 bases short and J 1 base short, with 12 bases between. CDR1 and CDR2 (germline): ENHRY, SYGVKD. CDR3 in amino acids: CAISESTTLNNYGYTF. The CDR3 nucleotides are TGTGCCATCAGTGAGTCGACAACTCTAAATAACTATGGCTACACCTTC.

The chain uses TRBV7-9 and TRBJ1-2; D not resolved. This CDR3 has 14 amino acids. Trimming pared 5 bases from V and 4 bases from J, leaving 14 bases between. Per germline, CDR1 SEHNR and CDR2 FQNEAQ (reference sequence). The CDR3 reads CASSGPESRYGYTF. The CDR3 DNA follows: TGTGCCAGCAGCGGCCCGGAGAGTCGCTATGGCTACACCTTC.

V is TRBV7-2 and J is TRBJ1-5; D not resolved. There are 15 residues in the CDR3. Trimming left V 4 bases short and J 5 bases short, with 15 bases between. Germline V gives CDR1 SGHTA, CDR2 FQGNSA. The CDR3 sequence is CASSSAVGRDQPQHF. The CDR3 nucleotides are TGTGCCAGCAGCTCAGCGGTGGGCCGGGATCAGCCCCAGCATTTT.

The V and J genes are TRBV7-9 and TRBJ2-5, with D perhaps given as TRBD1 or TRBD2 (5 bases each). CDR3 size: 16 residues. Germline-derived CDR1 and CDR2 are SEHNR and FQNEAQ (reference sequence). Trimming stripped 3 bases from V and 5 bases from J, with 19 bases between. Here the CDR3 reads CASSLNTDLDMETQYF. The CDR3 DNA is TGTGCCAGCAGCTTGAATACGGACTTGGACATGGAGACCCAGTACTTC.

This clonotype was seen a handful of times. The chain uses TRBV5-1 and TRBJ1-1; the D is unclear. The CDR3 loop spans 12 amino acids. Deletions cut 0 bases from V and 7 bases from J, with 7 bases between. Germline V CDR1 and CDR2: SGHRS, YFSETQ. CDR3 DNA sequence: TGCGCCAGCAGCTTGGGCGAGGGTGAAGCTTTCTTT. It encodes CASSLGEGEAFF. Drawing the rest from reference TRBV5-1 and TRBJ1-1, the complete variable domain is KAGVTQTPRYLIKTRGQQVTLSCSPISGHRSVSWYQQTPGQGLQFLFEYFSETQRNKGNFPGRFSGRQFSNSRSEMNVSTLELGDSALYLCASSLGEGEAFFGQGTRLTVV.

V gene TRBV12-3 or TRBV12-4 combines with J gene TRBJ2-3, with a tentative D call TRBD1 (6 bases). V lost 4 bases to trimming and J lost 1 base, with 12 bases between them. This CDR3 region has 15 residues. The CDR3 DNA follows: TGTGCCAGCAGTTACAGGGCGGGCCGCACAGATACGCAGTATTTT. This codes for CASSYRAGRTDTQYF.

This sequence joins TRBV4-2 and TRBJ1-5, with a possible D match to TRBD1 (6 bases). The germline V and J ends were trimmed by 4 bases and 6 bases, with 13 bases remaining between them. There are 14 residues in the CDR3. Germline assignment: CDR1 LGHNA and CDR2 YNFKEQ. The CDR3, as DNA: TGTGCCAGCAGCCCCCAGGGGCTCCCTCAGCCCCAGCATTTT. It encodes CASSPQGLPQPQHF.

This clonotype was observed a few times. V gene TRBV12-3 or TRBV12-4 combines with J gene TRBJ2-1, with D uncertain. The V and J ends lost 3 bases and 7 bases respectively, with 7 bases between them. The CDR3 totals 12 residues. This chain's CDR3 is CASSLIPNEQFF. The DNA for the CDR3 is TGTGCCAGCAGTTTGATCCCGAATGAGCAGTTCTTC.

This chain links TRBV12-3 or TRBV12-4 with TRBJ2-6; no reliable D call. The CDR3 sequence is 16 residues long. The germline V and J ends were trimmed by 6 bases and 0 bases, with 12 bases remaining between them. The CDR3, as DNA: TGTGCCAGCAGCTCGGGCCTTAGCTCTGGGGCCAACGTCCTGACTTTC. Translation: CASSSGLSSGANVLTF.